Below are 13 T cell receptor beta chains sequenced from a single sample in a study of blood T cell repertoires in COVID-19. The protocol was immunoSEQ multiplex PCR, while the TCRdb copy is restricted to in-frame clones and leaves out a portion. This sample carries under 300,000 clones, around 84% of them seen once, and the ten largest clones take 15% to 19%. The material sequenced was PBMCs or T cells enriched from blood (not recorded which). The receptors stem from a man in his late teens or twenties who had recovered from COVID-19.

This clone was seen a few times. The rearrangement joins TRBV4-2 to TRBJ2-5; 8 positions agree with TRBD2. Looked up from germline, CDR1 is LGHNA and CDR2 is YNFKEQ. The CDR3 extends over 18 amino acids. Trimming at V came to 0 bases and at J to 1 base, leaving 10 bases not matched to a gene. CDR3 residues: CASSQEGAGAAGQETQYF. CDR3 nucleotides: TGTGCCAGCAGCCAAGAAGGAGCGGGGGCCGCCGGCCAAGAGACCCAGTACTTC.

The V gene is TRBV19, the J gene TRBJ1-1; 7 nucleotides agree with TRBD1. The CDR3 is made up of 15 amino acids. Unmatched junction bases numbered 5, after V lost 4 bases and J lost 0 bases. Germline lookup yields CDR1 LNHDA and CDR2 SQIVND (reference sequence). As DNA, the CDR3 is TGTGCCAGTAGTAGACGGGACAGCTTGAACACTGAAGCTTTCTTT. Translated: CASSRRDSLNTEAFF.

The genes are TRBV6-5 and TRBJ1-2; 7 bases fit TRBD1. The CDR3 runs to 15 residues. V dropped 0 bases and J dropped 4; count of bases not matched to a gene: 5. The germline V gene encodes CDR1 MNHEY and CDR2 SVGAGI. CDR3 amino acids: CASSYSTTGAYGYTF. DNA for the CDR3: TGTGCCAGCAGTTACTCGACCACAGGGGCCTATGGCTACACCTTC.

V is TRBV6-5 and J is TRBJ2-2, with TRBD2 as a possible D gene (5 bases). V was shortened by 5 bases and J by 5 bases, with 9 bases between the two germline ends. This CDR3 is 13 amino acids long. Germline CDR1 is MNHEY and CDR2 is SVGAGI. The CDR3, as DNA: TGTGCCAGCAGTACACGGGGAACCGGGGAGCTGTTTTTT. This encodes CASSTRGTGELFF.

This clone was seen a few times. The chain links TRBV28 to TRBJ1-2, with D unresolved. In germline, CDR1 is MDHEN, CDR2 SYDVKM. Between the trimmed V and J ends, which lost 1 base and 2 bases, there was a span of 8 bases. The CDR3 is 14 residues long. The CDR3 DNA reads TGTGCCAGCAGTTTATCCGCGGAAAACTATGGCTACACCTTC. Translating gives CASSLSAENYGYTF.

The J gene is TRBJ2-6, the V gene TRBV24-1; TRBD1 agrees at 12 bases. This CDR3 has 19 amino acids. The trim removed 6 bases at V and 4 bases at J, leaving 12 bases unmatched. Germline lookup yields CDR1 KGHDR and CDR2 SFDVKD. The CDR3 nucleotides read TGTGCCACCAGTTCATCACCGGGACAGGGGGCGGAAGGGGCCAACGTCCTGACTTTC. Its protein product is CATSSSPGQGAEGANVLTF.

The count of this clone is one. The V and J genes are TRBV6-5 and TRBJ2-7; D possibly corresponds to TRBD2 (5 bases). The V gene lost 5 bases and the J gene lost 0 bases, with 11 bases spanning the gap. Germline V gene sequence: CDR1 MNHEY, CDR2 SVGAGI. The CDR3 covers 14 residues. This chain's CDR3 is CASSRTGSSYEQYF. CDR3 DNA sequence: TGTGCCAGCAGTCGGACGGGGAGCTCCTACGAGCAGTACTTC.

The rearrangement links TRBV30 to TRBJ1-5; D perhaps matches TRBD1 (5 bases). This CDR3 is 14 amino acids long. The V gene's germline CDR1 is GTSNPN and CDR2 SVGIG (reference sequence). Trimming took off 5 bases at V and 2 bases at J, with 13 bases between the two ends. Here the CDR3 DNA reads TGTGCCTGGGGGCTGGGGGGAGGCAATCAGCCCCAGCATTTT. It is translated as CAWGLGGGNQPQHF.

This clone occurred once. The chain carries TRBV30 and TRBJ2-7, with 8 bases matching TRBD1. CDR1 GTSNPN and CDR2 SVGIG come from the germline V gene (reference sequence). V shed 3 bases, J shed 4 bases, and the junction held 8 bases outside the gene matches. The CDR3 has 14 amino acids. CDR3 nucleotide sequence: TGTGCCTGGAGCAGGGGGCAGGGGGCTTACGAGCAGTACTTC. The encoded protein is CAWSRGQGAYEQYF.

The V call is TRBV20-1, the J call TRBJ2-7, with TRBD1 as a possible D gene (5 bases). Trimming took off 3 bases at V and 0 bases at J, with 9 bases between the two ends. This CDR3 is built from 13 residues. CDR1 is DFQATT, CDR2 SNEGSKA, per germline (reference sequence). The CDR3: CSASLQGSYEQYF. In DNA, the CDR3 is TGCAGTGCTAGTCTTCAGGGCTCCTACGAGCAGTACTTC.

The chain has TRBV5-1 and TRBJ2-3, with D possibly being TRBD1 (6 bases). The length of the CDR3 is 16 residues. The germline V and J ends were trimmed by 2 bases and 3 bases, with 16 bases remaining between them. Germline V gene data show CDR1 as SGHRS and CDR2 as YFSETQ. The chain's CDR3 is CASSLTGSHTTDTQYF. CDR3 DNA sequence: TGCGCCAGCAGCTTAACAGGGTCCCACACTACAGATACGCAGTATTTT.

This clone was seen repeatedly, ten times or more. The V gene is TRBV6-4, the J gene TRBJ2-3; TRBD2 matches 10 bases. Germline values: CDR1 MRHNA, CDR2 SNTAGT. The J segment lost 0 bases and the V segment lost 0 bases, leaving 0 bases of the junction unmatched. The CDR3 sequence is 16 residues long. The CDR3 reads CASSDSTSGSTDTQYF. The DNA for the CDR3 is TGTGCCAGCAGTGACTCGACTAGCGGGAGCACAGATACGCAGTATTTT.

The chain has TRBV28 and TRBJ1-2; D gene uncertain. The CDR3 length is 13 residues. Trimming removed 5 bases at V and 2 bases at J, with 9 bases between. CDR1 is MDHEN, CDR2 SYDVKM, per germline. CDR3 loop: CASSESQNYGYTF. As DNA, the CDR3 is TGTGCCAGCAGTGAATCACAAAACTATGGCTACACCTTC.